This T cell receptor beta chain was retrieved from a study of blood T cells in healthy people across ages (dated by TCRdb to between 2015 and 2017). About the investigation overall: In model experiments, template switching captured roughly one uniquely barcoded TCR beta cDNA molecule for every two T cells. To track age-related changes in TCR beta repertoire diversity, the study relied on deep sequencing normalized with unique cDNA molecular identifiers. The donors were divided into four age groups: young (average around 17 years), middle-aged (about 41), aged (about 60) and long-lived (82). The study analyzed two additional independent replicas of 1 million unique cDNA reads from the same blood draw for two donors, one aged 18 to 29 and one aged 80 or older.

Of note for this clonotype: This receptor's antigen is unknown. Base qualities are not provided; no much larger clone lies one nucleotide away.

The donors were about 40 Caucasian individuals from Russia, aged roughly 6 to 90 years, who were systemically healthy. Each donor gave 8 to 10 milliliters of peripheral blood, drawn into EDTA-treated Vacutainer tubes. Ficoll-Paque density-gradient centrifugation was used to isolate PBMCs, with at least 6 million obtained per sample. Total RNA was extracted from PBMCs with Trizol reagent, with at least 5.5 micrograms obtained per sample. For every donor, an aliquot of PBMCs went through flow cytometry to measure the percentages of naive CD45RAhigh/CD27high T cells. Trimming leaves V shorter by 3 bases and J shorter by 4 bases, with the junction holding 7 bases beyond the gene matches. Taken from cysteine to phenylalanine, the CDR3 has 16 residues. The kept DNA is CDR3 alone, 48 bases in frame from the first base. CDR1 and CDR2 (LGHDT, YNNKEL) derive from the germline V gene (reference sequence). Library generation was performed with 5' RACE. The listed sequencing device is Illumina HiSeq 2500. The second PCR ran for roughly 7 to 11 cycles and used a J-beta primer mix along with a sample-barcoded 5' primer. Each TCR beta cDNA molecule received a unique molecular identifier from a template-switch 5' adaptor carrying 12 random nucleotides. Each sample yielded at least 2.5 million CDR3-containing paired-end reads. First-strand cDNA synthesis was performed from all RNA using the Mint cDNA synthesis kit, with priming by a TRBC-specific oligonucleotide. After uracil-DNA glycosylase treatment, a first 18-cycle PCR used universal primers M1SS and BC2_uni_R on all cDNA. The study's own analysis went as follows. Each sample was normalized by randomly selecting 1 million high-quality reads, each carrying a distinct molecular identifier. Reads sharing molecular identifiers were discarded rather than binned into consensus sequences. MiTCR, with a Q25 quality threshold and the strictest error-elimination algorithm, was used for CDR3 identification, clonotype clustering and error correction. A nonparametric unseen species model with Euler transformation was used to estimate lower-bound total TCR beta diversity. The public reads were reanalyzed by TCRdb: fastp trimming at Q25, MiXCR alignment, in-frame beta chains only. A single entry per CDR3 protein holds the most common genes and DNA from its merged rows. What appears here as the V and J calls and clone size reflects TCRdb's work, not the paper's. The sample includes more than 450,000 distinct CDR3 sequences, with about a quarter observed a single time. The ten most abundant clones make up approximately 3.6% of the sample.

The full study reports these points: The percentage of naive T cells measured by flow cytometry correlated strongly with observed TCR beta diversity. Since profiling was done on bulk unsorted PBMCs, naive and antigen-experienced compartments could not be conclusively compared. Because donor CMV infection status was unknown, age-related changes in expanded clonotypes were potentially confounded. Compared with the aged group, the long-lived group had more naive CD4+ T cells, fewer expanded clones and increased TCR diversity, suggesting age selection. Estimates of total diversity based on one million sequenced T cells were regarded as lower bounds and as underestimates. As age increased, observed TCR beta diversity per million T cells dropped in a roughly linear way, and a significant reduction was already evident by age roughly 36.

These data also formed part of another study, on T cells of mothers and their children. The second study, in turn, reports: Nine systemically healthy Caucasian individuals, comprising three mothers and their six children, were included as donors. cDNA synthesis consumed the entire amount of extracted RNA, loaded at around 1.5 ug RNA in each 15 ul reaction. In the second PCR, the M1S primer introduced both the sample barcodes and 2-4 random nucleotides. Each mother yielded over 9 million TCR beta CDR3 reads and each child roughly 2.9 million reads. In both related and unrelated pairs, thymic selection shapes the output of TCR recombination in a similar way, with inherited differences having only a minor effect. Normalized repertoire overlap was always slightly but never significantly higher in related than unrelated mother-child pairs. No persistent microchimeric T cell clones were found, with a detection sensitivity of 85 to 100 clones per million clonotypes. Deep NGS was used in the study to compare the TCR beta repertoires of mothers and children and to look for features that separate related mother-child pairs from unrelated individuals. Mothers averaged about 37 +/- 4 years of age and children averaged around 10 +/- 4 years. Libraries were sequenced on Illumina HiSeq 2000 with 100+100 nt paired-end reads after adapter ligation with NEBNext reagents. Mother and child libraries were prepared a month apart and sequenced in separate runs to prevent cross-contamination. Each donor had between roughly 450,000 and 2,100,000 distinct TCR beta clonotypes identified. Naive TCR beta clonotypes were estimated from low-frequency clonotypes matched to each donor's FACS-determined naive share, without sorting.

This receptor was obtained from a boy aged 2 to 9 in good health. The chain is made from TRBV3-1 and TRBJ2-1, and 9 junctional nucleotides match TRBD1. Source material: blood. The DNA reads as follows: TGTGCCAGCAGCCAGCCAACAGGGGGCGGATACAATGAGCAGTTCTTC. It specifies CASSQPTGGGYNEQFF.